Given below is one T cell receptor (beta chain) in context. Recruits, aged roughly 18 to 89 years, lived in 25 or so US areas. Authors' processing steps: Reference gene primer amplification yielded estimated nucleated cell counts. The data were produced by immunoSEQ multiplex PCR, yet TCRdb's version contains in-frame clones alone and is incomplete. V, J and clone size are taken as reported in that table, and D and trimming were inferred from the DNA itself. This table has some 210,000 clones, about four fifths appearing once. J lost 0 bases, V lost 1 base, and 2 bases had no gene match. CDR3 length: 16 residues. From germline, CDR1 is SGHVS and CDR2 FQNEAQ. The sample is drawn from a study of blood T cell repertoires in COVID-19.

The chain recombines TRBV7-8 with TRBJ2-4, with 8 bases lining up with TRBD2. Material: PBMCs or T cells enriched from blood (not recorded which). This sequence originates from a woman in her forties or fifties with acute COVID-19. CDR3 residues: CASSLDGGVAKNIQYF. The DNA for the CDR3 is TGTGCCAGCAGCTTAGACGGGGGGGTAGCCAAAAACATTCAGTACTTC.